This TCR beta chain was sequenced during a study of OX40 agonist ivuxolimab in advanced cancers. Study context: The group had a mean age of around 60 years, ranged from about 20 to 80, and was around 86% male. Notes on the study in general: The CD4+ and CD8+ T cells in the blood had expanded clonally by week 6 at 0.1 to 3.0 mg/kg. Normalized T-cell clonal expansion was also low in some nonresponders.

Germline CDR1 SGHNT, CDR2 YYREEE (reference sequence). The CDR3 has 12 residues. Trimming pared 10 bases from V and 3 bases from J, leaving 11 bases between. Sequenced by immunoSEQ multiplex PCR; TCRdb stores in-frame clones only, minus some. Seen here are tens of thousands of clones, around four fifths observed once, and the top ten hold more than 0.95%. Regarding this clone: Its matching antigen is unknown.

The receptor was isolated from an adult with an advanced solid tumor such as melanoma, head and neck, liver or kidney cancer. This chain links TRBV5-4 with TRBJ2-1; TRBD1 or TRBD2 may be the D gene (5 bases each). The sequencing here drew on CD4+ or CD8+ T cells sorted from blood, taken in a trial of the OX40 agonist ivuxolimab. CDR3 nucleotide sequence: TGTGCCGGGGGTTATGGCTACAATGAGCAGTTCTTC. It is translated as CAGGYGYNEQFF.